Shown below are 22 T cell receptor beta chains from a single sample sequenced in a study of beta chain features in type 1 diabetes. The antigens these receptors bind are not known. The sequenced template was cDNA made from the entire isolated RNA. Clones were sequenced by immunoSEQ multiplex PCR, and TCRdb holds only the in-frame ones, with some missing. The sample consists of about 340,000 clones, about 13% of them appearing once. Broader study findings: There was a moderate but significant shortening of TCRB CDR3s in all four CD4+ subsets of Type 1 diabetes patients.

Sequencing was carried out using naive CD4+ T cells from blood. The receptors shown here come from a woman between 18 and 30 years old with type 1 diabetes.

This clone was observed a handful of times. This chain uses TRBV29-1 with TRBJ1-1; weak D call: TRBD1 (5 bases). This CDR3 is built from 12 residues. The V end was cut by 4 bases, the J end by 5 bases, with 11 bases between. Germline V CDR1 and CDR2: SQVTM, ANQGSEA. The CDR3 reads CSVGSGGTEAFF. In DNA form, the CDR3 reads TGCAGCGTTGGAAGTGGGGGGACTGAAGCTTTCTTT.

In this sample, this clone turned up a few times. This sequence joins TRBV5-4 and TRBJ2-2; possible D gene TRBD2, 6 bases. The V end was cut by 4 bases, the J end by 1 base, with 11 bases between. Germline CDR1 is SGHNT and CDR2 is YYREEE (reference sequence). The CDR3 length is 15 residues. CDR3 amino acids: CASSLGGVNTGELFF. The DNA for the CDR3 is TGTGCCAGCAGCCTGGGCGGGGTGAACACCGGGGAGCTGTTTTTT. Looking up the rest from reference TRBV5-4 and TRBJ2-2 gives the full variable domain: ETGVTQSPTHLIKTRGQQVTLRCSSQSGHNTVSWYQQALGQGPQFIFQYYREEENGRGNFPPRFSGLQFPNYSSELNVNALELDDSALYLCASSLGGVNTGELFFGEGSRLTVL.

This clone was seen only a few times. The chain carries TRBV10-3 and TRBJ2-1; TRBD2 matches at 16 bases. There are 19 residues in the CDR3. Trimming cost V 2 bases and J 7 bases; bases outside gene matches: 11. The germline V gene encodes CDR1 ENHRY and CDR2 SYGVKD. Here the CDR3 reads CAISEPGLAGGPRGNEQFF. In DNA, the CDR3 is TGTGCCATCAGTGAGCCGGGACTAGCGGGAGGGCCAAGGGGAAATGAGCAGTTCTTC.

There are a few counts of this clone. CDR3 coding DNA: TGTGCCAGTAGTAACTCCGGGACTAGCGGGAACTACGAGCAGTACTTC. Encoded protein: CASSNSGTSGNYEQYF. The gene calls are TRBV19 and TRBJ2-7, with TRBD2 identical over 13 bases. The CDR3 loop spans 16 amino acids. Germline CDR1 reads LNHDA; CDR2 reads SQIVND (reference sequence). Losses at the gene ends were 4 bases for V and 3 bases for J; bases not matched to a gene: 6.

The chain is built from TRBV5-1 and TRBJ2-7; 8 nucleotides align to TRBD2. The junction had 10 bases not matched to a gene; V was cut back by 0 bases and J by 2 bases. Germline CDR1 and CDR2: SGHRS and YFSETQ. The CDR3 consists of 17 residues. Here the CDR3 reads CASSLVGSGGPTYEQYF. CDR3 bases: TGCGCCAGCAGCTTGGTGGGGTCGGGAGGGCCGACCTACGAGCAGTACTTC.

The gene calls are TRBV11-3 and TRBJ2-5, with 14 bases aligning to TRBD2. After removal of 2 bases from V and 3 bases from J, the junction contained 2 bases not matched to a gene. CDR1 is SGHNT, CDR2 YENEEA, per germline. The CDR3 is made up of 16 amino acids. CDR3 residues: CASSLSGLAGEETQYF. The CDR3 coding sequence is TGTGCCAGCAGCTTATCGGGACTAGCGGGAGAAGAGACCCAGTACTTC.

This clone was counted only a few times. The V and J genes are TRBV2 and TRBJ2-7; TRBD2 matches at 12 bases. The V gene's germline CDR1 is SNHLY and CDR2 FYNNEI. The CDR3 has 14 residues. Trimming at V came to 6 bases and at J to 4 bases, leaving 4 bases not matched to a gene. CDR3 DNA: TGTGCCAGCAGGTCAACTAGCGGGAGGTACGAGCAGTACTTC. It yields the protein CASRSTSGRYEQYF.

The chain recombines TRBV5-1 with TRBJ1-5; 7 bases line up with TRBD1. The CDR3 is made up of 15 amino acids. V lost 0 bases and J lost 5; bases outside the gene matches: 5. The germline V gene has CDR1 SGHRS and CDR2 YFSETQ. CDR3 bases: TGCGCCAGCAGCTTGGCGGGACAGACTCATCAGCCCCAGCATTTT. Amino acids: CASSLAGQTHQPQHF.

This sequence joins TRBV7-2 and TRBJ1-4; D perhaps matches TRBD1 (6 bases). CDR3 size: 15 residues. CDR1 SGHTA and CDR2 FQGNSA come from the germline V gene. V lost 3 bases, J lost 7 bases, and 15 bases lay in between. For the CDR3, the DNA is TGTGCCAGCAGCTTCACAGGGAGTCGGGGTGAAAAACTGTTTTTT. The encoded protein is CASSFTGSRGEKLFF.

This clone occurred a few times. The V call is TRBV15, the J call TRBJ2-1, with 12 bases that match TRBD2. Trimming removed 5 bases from V and 10 bases from J; junction bases left unmatched: 6. The CDR3 has 14 residues. The germline CDR1 and CDR2 sequences are LNHNV and YYDKDF (reference sequence). CDR3 nucleotide sequence: TGTGCCACCAGCCATCGACTAGCGGGAGAAGAGCAGTTCTTC. As protein: CATSHRLAGEEQFF.

This CDR3 is CASRRGDEQFF. Here the CDR3 DNA reads TGTGCCAGCCGCCGGGGGGATGAGCAGTTCTTC. V is TRBV6-6 and J is TRBJ2-1, with TRBD2 identical over 7 bases. The CDR3 contains 11 residues. Trimming at V came to 8 bases and at J to 8 bases, leaving 3 bases not matched to a gene. In germline, CDR1 is MNHNY, CDR2 SVGAGI (reference sequence).

This sequence joins TRBV19 and TRBJ2-7; 11 positions agree with TRBD1. The CDR3 has 16 residues. J lost 0 bases, V lost 5 bases, and 6 bases had no gene match. In germline, CDR1 is LNHDA, CDR2 SQIVND (reference sequence). The CDR3 sequence: CASSPRGTGGSYEQYF. In DNA form, the CDR3 reads TGTGCCAGTAGTCCCCGAGGGACAGGGGGCTCCTACGAGCAGTACTTC. Drawing the rest from reference TRBV19 and TRBJ2-7, the complete variable domain is DGGITQSPKYLFRKEGQNVTLSCEQNLNHDAMYWYRQDPGQGLRLIYYSQIVNDFQKGDIAEGYSVSREKKESFPLTVTSAQKNPTAFYLCASSPRGTGGSYEQYFGPGTRLTVT.

The genes are TRBV6-6 and TRBJ2-7, with 14 bases matching TRBD2. This CDR3 has 15 amino acids. Germline CDR1 and CDR2: MNHNY and SVGAGI (reference sequence). J gave up 7 bases and V 5 bases, and 7 bases lay outside the gene matches. This CDR3 reads CASSRGTSGSVEQYF. DNA of the CDR3: TGTGCCAGCAGTAGGGGGACTAGCGGGAGTGTGGAGCAGTACTTC.

As concerns this clone: Additional DNA sequences in this sample encode the identical CDR3. The chain is built from TRBV20-1 and TRBJ1-1; TRBD1 agrees at 7 bases. The CDR3 extends over 11 amino acids. Germline CDR1 and CDR2: DFQATT and SNEGSKA (reference sequence). V trimming: 1 base; J trimming: 7 bases; junction bases outside the gene matches: 0. The CDR3 region has the DNA TGCAGTGCTAGAGGACAGGGTGAAGCTTTCTTT. This gives the protein CSARGQGEAFF.

CDR3 sequence reads: CASSLAGDTEAFF. The CDR3 DNA reads TGTGCCAGCAGCTTGGCGGGGGACACTGAAGCTTTCTTT. The chain combines TRBV7-8 with TRBJ1-1; a possible D gene is TRBD1 (5 bases). Germline V gene data show CDR1 as SGHVS and CDR2 as FQNEAQ. The CDR3 covers 13 residues. Trimming removed 3 bases from V and 3 bases from J, with 8 bases in between.

The chain combines TRBV12-5 with TRBJ1-2, with TRBD1 matching 7 bases. The junction had 8 bases not matched to a gene; V was cut back by 0 bases and J by 4 bases. CDR3 length: 16 amino acids. In germline, CDR1 is LGHNT, CDR2 FRNRAP. CDR3 sequence: CASGLVPLDRTYGYTF. In DNA, the CDR3 is TGTGCTAGTGGTTTGGTACCCCTGGACAGGACCTATGGCTACACCTTC. Combining the CDR3 with reference TRBV12-5 and TRBJ1-2 gives the whole variable domain DARVTQTPRHKVTEMGQEVTMRCQPILGHNTVFWYRQTMMQGLELLAYFRNRAPLDDSGMPKDRFSAEMPDATLATLKIQPSEPRDSAVYFCASGLVPLDRTYGYTFGSGTRLTVV.

This clone was counted a few times. The CDR3: CASSPNRDHYGYTF. The CDR3 DNA reads TGTGCCAGCTCACCCAACAGGGACCACTATGGCTACACCTTC. The rearrangement links TRBV18 to TRBJ1-2; D is possibly TRBD1 (6 bases). The CDR3 contains 14 residues. In germline, CDR1 is KGHSH, CDR2 LQKENI. V lost 3 bases and J 3 bases, leaving 11 bases between the germline ends.

This clone was found a few times. Other DNA sequences within the sample encode an identical CDR3. V usage is TRBV7-3 and J usage is TRBJ2-7; 7 nucleotides agree with TRBD2. J lost 0 bases, V lost 1 base, and 3 bases had no gene match. The CDR3 length is 15 residues. The germline gives CDR1 SGHTA, CDR2 FQGTGA. In DNA, the CDR3 is TGTGCCAGCAGCTTAAGAGGCGGGAGCTCCTACGAGCAGTACTTC. It codes for CASSLRGGSSYEQYF.

As concerns this clone: The sample carries other DNA sequences with the same CDR3. The genes are TRBV18 and TRBJ1-2; 9 bases map to TRBD1. The length of the CDR3 is 14 residues. V dropped 6 bases and J dropped 2; count of bases not matched to a gene: 4. Germline values: CDR1 KGHSH, CDR2 LQKENI. The CDR3 nucleotides read TGTGCCAGCTCTCTAGGACAGGGGAACTATGGCTACACCTTC. Residues: CASSLGQGNYGYTF.

This clone was seen a few times. This chain connects TRBV29-1 to TRBJ1-5; 8 nucleotides match TRBD1. CDR3 length equals 12 residues. CDR1 SQVTM and CDR2 ANQGSEA come from the germline V gene. Losses at the gene ends were 4 bases for V and 6 bases for J; bases not matched to a gene: 2. CDR3 loop: CSVGQGLQPQHF. The CDR3 DNA reads TGCAGCGTTGGACAGGGGCTTCAGCCCCAGCATTTT.

Comments on this clone: Within the sample, other DNA sequences also encode this same CDR3. This chain joins TRBV6-5 and TRBJ2-3; D is unresolved. With 0 bases removed from V and 5 bases from J, the gap between germline ends came to 3 bases. Germline V gene data show CDR1 as MNHEY and CDR2 as SVGAGI. The CDR3 consists of 12 residues. The DNA of the CDR3 is TGTGCCAGCAGTTACTCGCGAGATACGCAGTATTTT. As protein: CASSYSRDTQYF.

This clone was counted between two and nine times. The chain recombines TRBV6-5 with TRBJ1-2; the D is unclear. Trimming left V 0 bases short and J 4 bases short, with 12 bases between. This CDR3 spans 15 amino acids. Germline V gene sequence: CDR1 MNHEY, CDR2 SVGAGI. CDR3 sequence: CASSYSPGGSYGYTF. Here the CDR3 DNA reads TGTGCCAGCAGTTACTCGCCGGGAGGCTCCTATGGCTACACCTTC.